This TCR beta chain was identified during a study of T cell responses to AZD1222 COVID-19 vaccine. Profiling relied on immunoSEQ multiplex PCR, and the TCRdb table lists in-frame clones only, not all of them. Among about 120,000 clones, approximately 90% were seen once, and the ten largest hold around 8.6%. This CDR3 is built from 12 residues. Germline-derived CDR1 and CDR2 are LNHDA and SQIVND (reference sequence). Trimming removed 8 bases at V and 4 bases at J, with 8 bases between. Comments on this clone: Its cognate antigen is unknown.

Whole-study findings and limits: Receipt of two AZD1222 doses was followed by a rise in Spike-specific TCR breadth and depth.

The TCR sequence derives from an adult in good health. This specimen was peripheral blood, taken on day 0 of AZD1222 vaccination. The V call is TRBV19, the J call TRBJ1-4; no clear D gene. The CDR3 sequence is CASSKVNEKLFF. In nucleotides, the CDR3 is TGTGCCAGTTCGAAAGTTAATGAAAAACTGTTTTTT.